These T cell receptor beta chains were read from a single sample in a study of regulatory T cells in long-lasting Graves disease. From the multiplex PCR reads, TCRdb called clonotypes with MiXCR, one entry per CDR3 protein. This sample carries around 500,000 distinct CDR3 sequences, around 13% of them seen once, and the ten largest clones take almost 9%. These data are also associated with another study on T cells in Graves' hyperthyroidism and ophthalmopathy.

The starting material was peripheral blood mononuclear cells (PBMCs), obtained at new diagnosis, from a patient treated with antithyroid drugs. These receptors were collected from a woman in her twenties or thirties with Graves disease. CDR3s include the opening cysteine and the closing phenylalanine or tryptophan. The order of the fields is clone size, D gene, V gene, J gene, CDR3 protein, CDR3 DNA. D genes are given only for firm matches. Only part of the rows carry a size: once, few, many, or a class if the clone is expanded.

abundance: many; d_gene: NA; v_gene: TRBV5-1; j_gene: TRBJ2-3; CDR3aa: CASSLQTWYASTDTQYF; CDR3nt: TGCGCCAGCAGCCTACAAACCTGGTATGCTAGCACAGATACGCAGTATTTT
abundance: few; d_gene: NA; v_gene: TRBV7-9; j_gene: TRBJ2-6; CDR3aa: CASSRGTQSTGANVLTF; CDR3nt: TGTGCCAGCAGCCGCGGGACTCAATCTACTGGGGCCAACGTCCTGACTTTC
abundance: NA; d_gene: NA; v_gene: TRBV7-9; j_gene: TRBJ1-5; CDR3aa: CASSLGQGMGGNQPQHF; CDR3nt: TGTGCCAGCAGCTTAGGTCAGGGGATGGGGGGCAATCAGCCCCAGCATTTT
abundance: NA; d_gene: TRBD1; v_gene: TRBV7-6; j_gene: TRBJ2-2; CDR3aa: CASRQGGTGELFF; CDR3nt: TGTGCCAGCAGACAGGGGGGAACCGGGGAGCTGTTTTTT
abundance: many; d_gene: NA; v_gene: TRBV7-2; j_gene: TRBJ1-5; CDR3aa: CASSVWNDQPQHF; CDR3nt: TGTGCCAGCAGCGTGTGGAACGATCAGCCCCAGCATTTT
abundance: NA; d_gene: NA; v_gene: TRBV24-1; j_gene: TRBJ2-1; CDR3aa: CATSGSLGEQFF; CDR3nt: TGTGCCACCAGTGGTAGCCTGGGTGAGCAGTTCTTC
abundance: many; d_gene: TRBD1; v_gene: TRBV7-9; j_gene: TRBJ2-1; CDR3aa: CASSSDRDPSSYNEQFF; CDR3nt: TGTGCCAGCAGCTCGGACAGGGACCCGAGCTCCTACAATGAGCAGTTCTTC
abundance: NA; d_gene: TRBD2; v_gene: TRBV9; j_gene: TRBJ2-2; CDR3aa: CASSLRGGEGRAGELFF; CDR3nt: TGTGCCAGCAGCTTACGCGGGGGAGAGGGCAGGGCCGGGGAGCTGTTTTTT
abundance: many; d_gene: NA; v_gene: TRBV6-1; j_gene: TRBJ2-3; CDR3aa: CASSLRRFTDTQYF; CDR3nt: TGTGCCAGCAGTCTTCGGCGATTCACAGATACGCAGTATTTT
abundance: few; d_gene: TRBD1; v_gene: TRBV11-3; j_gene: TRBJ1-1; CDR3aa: CASSLALGQGPEAFF; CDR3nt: TGTGCCAGCAGCTTAGCTCTGGGACAGGGGCCTGAAGCTTTCTTT
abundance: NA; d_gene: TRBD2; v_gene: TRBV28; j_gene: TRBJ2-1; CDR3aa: CASRVGREGFF; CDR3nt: TGTGCCAGCAGGGTGGGGCGGGAGGGTTTCTTC